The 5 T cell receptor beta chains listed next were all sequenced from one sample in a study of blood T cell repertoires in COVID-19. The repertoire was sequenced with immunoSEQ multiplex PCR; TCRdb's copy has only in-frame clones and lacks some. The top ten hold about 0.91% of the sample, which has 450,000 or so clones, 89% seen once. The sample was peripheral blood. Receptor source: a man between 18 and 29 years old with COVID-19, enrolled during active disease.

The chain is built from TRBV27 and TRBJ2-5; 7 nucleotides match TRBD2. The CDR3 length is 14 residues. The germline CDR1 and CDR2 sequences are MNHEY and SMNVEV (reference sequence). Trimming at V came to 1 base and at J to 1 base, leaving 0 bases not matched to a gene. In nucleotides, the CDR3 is TGTGCCAGCAGTTTATGGGGGGGCCAAGAGACCCAGTACTTC. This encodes CASSLWGGQETQYF.

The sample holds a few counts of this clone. CDR3 sequence (DNA): TGCGCCAGCAGACAGCGGGATTTTTACACCGGGGAGCTGTTTTTT. Amino acids: CASRQRDFYTGELFF. The chain links TRBV5-1 to TRBJ2-2; 7 bases map to TRBD2. The V and J ends lost 5 bases and 3 bases, in that order; junction bases with no gene match: 7. CDR1 is SGHRS, CDR2 YFSETQ, per germline. This CDR3 comprises 15 residues.

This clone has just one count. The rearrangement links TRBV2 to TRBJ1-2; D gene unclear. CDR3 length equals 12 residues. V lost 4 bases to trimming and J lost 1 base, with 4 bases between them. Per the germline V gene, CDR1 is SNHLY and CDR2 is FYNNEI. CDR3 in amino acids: CASSVSNYGYTF. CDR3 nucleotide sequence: TGTGCCAGCAGTGTCAGTAACTATGGCTACACCTTC. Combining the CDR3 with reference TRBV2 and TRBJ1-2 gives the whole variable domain EPEVTQTPSHQVTQMGQEVILRCVPISNHLYFYWYRQILGQKVEFLVSFYNNEISEKSEIFDDQFSVERPDGSNFTLKIRSTKLEDSAMYFCASSVSNYGYTFGSGTRLTVV.

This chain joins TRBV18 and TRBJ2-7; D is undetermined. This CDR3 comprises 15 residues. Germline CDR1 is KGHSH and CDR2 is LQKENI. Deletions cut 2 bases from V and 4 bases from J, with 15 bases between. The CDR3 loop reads CASSPNVHTRYEQYF. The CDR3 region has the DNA TGTGCCAGCTCACCAAATGTTCATACGCGGTACGAGCAGTACTTC.

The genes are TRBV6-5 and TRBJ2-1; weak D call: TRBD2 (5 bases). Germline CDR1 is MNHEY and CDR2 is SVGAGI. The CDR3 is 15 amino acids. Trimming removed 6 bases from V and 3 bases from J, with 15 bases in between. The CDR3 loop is CASRDSPTYYNEQFF. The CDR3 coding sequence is TGTGCCAGCAGGGACTCCCCCACTTACTACAATGAGCAGTTCTTC.